This T cell receptor (beta chain) emerged from a study of patients and donors after allogeneic stem cell transplantation. This clonotype turned up a few times. V shed 1 base and J shed 0 bases, with 7 bases lying between them. The CDR3 runs 15 residues. Each CDR3 protein gets one entry after TCRdb re-called the RT-PCR reads with MiXCR. This repertoire shows fewer than 250,000 distinct CDR3 sequences, over 12% found once; its top ten account for 9.5% to 13%. The J gene is TRBJ1-5, the V gene TRBV12-3 or TRBV12-4, with D possibly TRBD1 on 6 matching bases. Sequencing was carried out using blood, either unsorted or a sorted T cell fraction (not recorded which). The TCR was taken from a human donor who was either an allogeneic HSCT recipient or a stem cell or donor lymphocyte infusion donor (not recorded which). It is not recorded whose cells these are; they may come from a transplant donor. The CDR3 nucleotides are TGTGCCAGCAGTTTAGGGGGGCGTAGCAATCAGCCCCAGCATTTT. Encoded protein: CASSLGGRSNQPQHF.